This T cell receptor (beta chain) was found in a study of T-cell reconstitution after alpha-beta-depleted transplantation in children listed by TCRdb under 2016. The study in broad terms: Using TCR repertoire profiling, the study quantitatively followed how T-cell immune reconstitution unfolded in children after TCRalphabeta/CD19-depleted allogeneic hematopoietic cell transplantation.

At least ten counts were recorded for this clonotype. No antigen is known for it. Base quality data are lacking; no much larger clone is found one base away. The library was made by PCR. The instrument given in TCRdb is Illumina HiSeq 2500. Molecular barcoding was employed in the preparation of TCR libraries, with unique molecular identifiers being used to normalize TCRbeta repertoire quantification. TCRdb reprocessing: public reads trimmed at Q25 with fastp, clones called with MiXCR, in-frame beta chains kept. Identical CDR3 proteins give one entry, which carries the most common genes and DNA. This sample comprises around 670,000 distinct CDR3 sequences, under 15% of them detected only once. 0.79% of the sample is taken by the ten largest. Reading from cysteine to phenylalanine, the CDR3 counts 13 amino acids. CDR3 DNA is the only sequence kept; it has 39 bases, read in frame from the first base. According to the germline V gene, CDR1 reads SGHTA and CDR2 reads FQGNSA. V is clipped by 6 bases and J by 3 bases, and the sequence between their germline boundaries is 11 bases long.

On the study overall, not on this receptor specifically: The apparently early alphabetaT-cell count recovery about two months after transplant was reportedly dependent on only several hundred rapidly expanded clones derived from non-depleted graft cells. In some patients, high TCRbeta diversity at day 60 was attributed to recipient T cells and intrathymic progenitors that had survived conditioning. The frequencies of hyperexpanded clones fell over the following months, and after one year, T-cell counts and TCRbeta diversity were mostly attributed to newly produced T cells.

The treatment or condition label, read with the paper, signifies: allogeneic hematopoietic cell transplantation with graft depleted of TCRalphabeta T cells and CD19 B cells. Transplant recipients were children who received TCRalphabeta/CD19-depleted allogeneic hematopoietic cell grafts. This clonotype was sampled from a girl aged 2 to 10 with congenital amegakaryocytic thrombocytopenia, due to receive a stem cell transplant. The sequence links TRBV7-2 to TRBJ1-2; a tentative D match to TRBD1 spans 5 bases. Sequenced material: PBMCs, taken before TCRalphabeta/CD19-depleted stem cell transplant. The CDR3: CASSLGPDYGYTF. Read as DNA, the sequence is TGTGCCAGCAGTCTGGGGCCGGACTATGGCTACACCTTC.